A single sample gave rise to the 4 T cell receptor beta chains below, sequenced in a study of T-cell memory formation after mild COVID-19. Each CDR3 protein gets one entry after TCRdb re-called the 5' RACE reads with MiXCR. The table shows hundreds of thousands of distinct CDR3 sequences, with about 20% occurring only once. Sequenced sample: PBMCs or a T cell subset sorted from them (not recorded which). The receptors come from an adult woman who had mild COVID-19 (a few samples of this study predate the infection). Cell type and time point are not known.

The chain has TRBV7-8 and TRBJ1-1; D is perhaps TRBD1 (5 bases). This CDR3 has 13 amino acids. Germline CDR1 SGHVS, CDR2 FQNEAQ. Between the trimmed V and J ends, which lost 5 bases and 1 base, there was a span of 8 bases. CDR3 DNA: TGTGCCAGCAGCGCAGACAGGAACACTGAAGCTTTCTTT. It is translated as CASSADRNTEAFF. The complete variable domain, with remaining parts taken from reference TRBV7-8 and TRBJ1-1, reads GAGVSQSPRYKVAKRGQDVALRCDPISGHVSLFWYQQALGQGPEFLTYFQNEAQLDKSGLPSDRFFAERPEGSVSTLKIQRTQQEDSAVYLCASSADRNTEAFFGQGTRLTVV.

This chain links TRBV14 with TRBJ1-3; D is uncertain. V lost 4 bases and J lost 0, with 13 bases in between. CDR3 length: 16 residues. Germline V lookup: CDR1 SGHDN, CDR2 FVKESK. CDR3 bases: TGTGCCAGCAGCCCAAGCCTGCCTAACTCTGGAAACACCATATATTTT. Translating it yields CASSPSLPNSGNTIYF.

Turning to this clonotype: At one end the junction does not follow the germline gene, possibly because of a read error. The DNA for the CDR3 is TGTTCCAGCAGTGAGATGGGAAGTGCTAACTATGGCTACACCTTC. It yields the protein CSSSEMGSANYGYTF. The J gene is TRBJ1-2, the V gene TRBV2; D is unclear. Germline V gives CDR1 SNHLY, CDR2 FYNNEI. The CDR3 is 15 residues long.

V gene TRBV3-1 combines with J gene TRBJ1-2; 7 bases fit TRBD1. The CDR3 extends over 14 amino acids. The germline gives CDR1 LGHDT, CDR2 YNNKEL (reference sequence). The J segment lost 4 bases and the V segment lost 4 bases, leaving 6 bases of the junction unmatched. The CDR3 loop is CASSPHRDSYGYTF. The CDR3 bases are TGTGCCAGCAGCCCGCATCGGGACAGCTATGGCTACACCTTC.